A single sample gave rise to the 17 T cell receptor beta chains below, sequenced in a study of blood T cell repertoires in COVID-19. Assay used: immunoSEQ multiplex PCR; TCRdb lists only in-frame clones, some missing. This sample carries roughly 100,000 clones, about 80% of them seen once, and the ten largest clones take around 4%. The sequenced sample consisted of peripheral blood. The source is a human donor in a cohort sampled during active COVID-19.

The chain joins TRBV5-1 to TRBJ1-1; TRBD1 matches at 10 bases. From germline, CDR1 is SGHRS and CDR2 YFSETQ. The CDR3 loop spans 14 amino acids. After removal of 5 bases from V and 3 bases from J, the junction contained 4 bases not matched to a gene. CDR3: CASRRQGADTEAFF. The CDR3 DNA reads TGCGCCAGCAGACGACAGGGGGCGGACACTGAAGCTTTCTTT.

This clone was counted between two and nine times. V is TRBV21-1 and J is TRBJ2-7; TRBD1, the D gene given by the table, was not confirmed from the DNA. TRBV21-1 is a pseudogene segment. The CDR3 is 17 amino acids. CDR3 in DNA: TGTGCCAGCAGCAAAGCCCCGGACAGGGTTACGGCGTACGAGCAGTACTTC. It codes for CASSKAPDRVTAYEQYF.

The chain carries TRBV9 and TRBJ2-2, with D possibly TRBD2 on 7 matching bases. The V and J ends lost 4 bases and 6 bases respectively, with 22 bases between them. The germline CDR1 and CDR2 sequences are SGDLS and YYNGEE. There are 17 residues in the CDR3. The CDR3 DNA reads TGTGCCAGCAGCCCCGGTGGGGGGGCAGGATGGGCCGGGGAGCTGTTTTTT. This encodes CASSPGGGAGWAGELFF. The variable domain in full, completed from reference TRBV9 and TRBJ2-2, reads DSGVTQTPKHLITATGQRVTLRCSPRSGDLSVYWYQQSLDQGLQFLIQYYNGEERAKGNILERFSAQQFPDLHSELNLSSLELGDSALYFCASSPGGGAGWAGELFFGEGSRLTVL.

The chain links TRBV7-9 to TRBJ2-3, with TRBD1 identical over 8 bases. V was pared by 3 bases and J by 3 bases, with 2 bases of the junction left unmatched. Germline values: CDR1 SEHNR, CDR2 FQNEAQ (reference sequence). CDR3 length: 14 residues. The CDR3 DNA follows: TGTGCCAGCAGCTTCCGGACAGGGACAGATACGCAGTATTTT. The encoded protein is CASSFRTGTDTQYF.

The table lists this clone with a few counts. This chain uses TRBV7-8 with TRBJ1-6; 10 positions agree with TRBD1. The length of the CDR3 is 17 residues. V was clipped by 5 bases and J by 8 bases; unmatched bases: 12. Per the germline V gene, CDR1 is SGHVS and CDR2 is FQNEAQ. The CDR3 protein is CASSRSPGTGADSPLHF. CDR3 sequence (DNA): TGTGCCAGCAGCCGAAGTCCCGGGACAGGGGCTGATTCACCCCTCCACTTT.

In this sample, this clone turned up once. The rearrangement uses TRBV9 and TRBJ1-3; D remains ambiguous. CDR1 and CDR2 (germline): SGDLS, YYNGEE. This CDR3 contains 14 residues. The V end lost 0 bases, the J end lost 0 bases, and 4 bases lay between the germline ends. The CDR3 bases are TGTGCCAGCAGCGTAGAATACTCTGGAAACACCATATATTTT. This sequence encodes CASSVEYSGNTIYF.

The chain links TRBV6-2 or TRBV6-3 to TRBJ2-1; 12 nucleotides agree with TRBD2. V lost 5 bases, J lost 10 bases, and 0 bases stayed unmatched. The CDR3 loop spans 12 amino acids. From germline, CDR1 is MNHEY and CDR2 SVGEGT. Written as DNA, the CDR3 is TGTGCCAGCAGTACTAGCGGGGGGGAGCAGTTCTTC. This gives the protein CASSTSGGEQFF.

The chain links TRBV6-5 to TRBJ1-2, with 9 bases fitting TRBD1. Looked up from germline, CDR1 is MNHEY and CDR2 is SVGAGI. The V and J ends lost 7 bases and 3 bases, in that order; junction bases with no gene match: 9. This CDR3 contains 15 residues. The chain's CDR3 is CASTFGQGWDYGYTF. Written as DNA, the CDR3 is TGTGCCAGCACCTTTGGACAGGGGTGGGACTATGGCTACACCTTC.

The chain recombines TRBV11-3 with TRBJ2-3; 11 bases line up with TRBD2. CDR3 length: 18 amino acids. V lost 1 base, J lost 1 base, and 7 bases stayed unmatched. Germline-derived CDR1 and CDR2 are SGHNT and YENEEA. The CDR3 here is CASSLGLAGGPGTDTQYF. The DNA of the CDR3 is TGTGCCAGCAGCTTAGGGCTAGCGGGGGGCCCCGGCACAGATACGCAGTATTTT.

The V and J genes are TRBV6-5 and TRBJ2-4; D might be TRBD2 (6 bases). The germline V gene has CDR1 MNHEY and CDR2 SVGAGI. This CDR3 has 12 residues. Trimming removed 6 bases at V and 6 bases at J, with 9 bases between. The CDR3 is CASRTGLNIQYF. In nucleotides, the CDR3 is TGTGCCAGCAGAACGGGACTAAACATTCAGTACTTC.

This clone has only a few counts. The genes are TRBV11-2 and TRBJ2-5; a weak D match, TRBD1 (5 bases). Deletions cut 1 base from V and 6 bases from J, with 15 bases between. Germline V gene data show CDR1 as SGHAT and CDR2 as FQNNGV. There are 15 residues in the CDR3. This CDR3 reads CASSLAQGGRKTQYF. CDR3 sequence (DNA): TGTGCCAGCAGCTTAGCGCAGGGCGGAAGGAAGACCCAGTACTTC.

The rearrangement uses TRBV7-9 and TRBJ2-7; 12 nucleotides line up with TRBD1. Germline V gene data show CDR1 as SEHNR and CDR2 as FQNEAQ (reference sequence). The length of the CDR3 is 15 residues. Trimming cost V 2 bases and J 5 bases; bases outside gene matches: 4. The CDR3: CASSLTGTGGDEQYF. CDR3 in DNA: TGTGCCAGCAGCTTAACCGGGACAGGGGGCGACGAGCAGTACTTC. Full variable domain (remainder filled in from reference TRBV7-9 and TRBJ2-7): DTGVSQNPRHKITKRGQNVTFRCDPISEHNRLYWYRQTLGQGPEFLTYFQNEAQLEKSRLLSDRFSAERPKGSFSTLEIQRTEQGDSAMYLCASSLTGTGGDEQYFGPGTRLTVT.

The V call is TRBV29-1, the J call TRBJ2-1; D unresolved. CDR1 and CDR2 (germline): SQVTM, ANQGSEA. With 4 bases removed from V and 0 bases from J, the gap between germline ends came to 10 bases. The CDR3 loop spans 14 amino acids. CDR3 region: CSVVISSSYNEQFF. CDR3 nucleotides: TGCAGCGTTGTAATTTCCAGCTCCTACAATGAGCAGTTCTTC.

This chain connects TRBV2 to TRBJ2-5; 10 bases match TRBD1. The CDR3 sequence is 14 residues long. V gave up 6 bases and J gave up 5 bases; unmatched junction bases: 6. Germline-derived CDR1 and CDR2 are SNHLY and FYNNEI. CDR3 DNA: TGTGCCAGCAGCGACAGGGGGCGCGGTGAGACCCAGTACTTC. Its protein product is CASSDRGRGETQYF.

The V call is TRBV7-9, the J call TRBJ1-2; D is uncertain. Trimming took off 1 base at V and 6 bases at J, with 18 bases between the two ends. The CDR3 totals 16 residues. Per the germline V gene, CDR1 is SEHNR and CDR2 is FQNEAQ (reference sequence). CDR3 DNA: TGTGCCAGCAGCTTAGATCGTGGGCAGGACTTTGATGGCTACACCTTC. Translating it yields CASSLDRGQDFDGYTF.

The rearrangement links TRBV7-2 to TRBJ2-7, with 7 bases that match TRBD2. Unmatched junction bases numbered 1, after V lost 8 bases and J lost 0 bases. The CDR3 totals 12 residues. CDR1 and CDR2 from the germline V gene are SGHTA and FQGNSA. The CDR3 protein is CASRDYSYEQYF. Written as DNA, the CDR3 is TGTGCCAGCCGGGACTACTCCTACGAGCAGTACTTC.

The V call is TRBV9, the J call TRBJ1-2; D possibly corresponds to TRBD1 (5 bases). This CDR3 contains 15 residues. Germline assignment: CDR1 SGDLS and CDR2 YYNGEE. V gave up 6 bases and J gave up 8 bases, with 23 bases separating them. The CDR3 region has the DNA TGTGCCAGCACTAGGGCACGGGAGGCGTGGGGGGGCTACACCTTC. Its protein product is CASTRAREAWGGYTF.